This T cell receptor (beta chain) stems from a study of T cell changes during pregnancy in multiple sclerosis. The CDR3 consists of 18 residues. Trimming removed 0 bases from V and 2 bases from J, with 20 bases in between. Germline loops: CDR1 LGHNA, CDR2 YSLEER. Measured with immunoSEQ multiplex PCR; TCRdb has only the in-frame clones, and not every one. Counted here are 80,000 or so clones, under 95% occurring once; the ten biggest clones make up about 3%. The source of this sequence is a female donor with multiple sclerosis, enrolled in a pregnancy study. Material: peripheral blood, obtained before pregnancy. This chain connects TRBV4-3 to TRBJ2-7; D possibly corresponds to TRBD2 (5 bases). As DNA, the CDR3 is TGCGCCAGCAGCCAAGATCAGCCGAGGGCGGGCCTTACCTACGAGCAGTACTTC. Its translation: CASSQDQPRAGLTYEQYF.